This TCR beta chain is from a study of beta chain features in type 1 diabetes. This clone was counted only a few times. The antigen is unknown. Study conclusions and caveats: Type 1 diabetes patients had fewer VDJ junction insertions and more deletions. A cDNA-based sequencing approach could over-represent cells with high TCR expression. Type 1 diabetes patients had TCRB CDR3s that were shorter (moderately but significantly so) in all four CD4+ subsets.

Every bit of the isolated RNA underwent reverse transcription, so sequencing read expressed TCRB transcripts. Generated by immunoSEQ multiplex PCR, the TCRdb table keeps only in-frame clones and is missing some. The repertoire holds 360,000 or so clones, with around a fifth as singletons. This TCR came from a young woman in good health. What was sequenced was naive CD4+ T cells from blood.

CDR3 sequence reads: CASSAGGYGYTF. The CDR3 region has the DNA TGTGCCAGCAGCGCAGGGGGCTATGGCTACACCTTC. The V and J genes are TRBV9 and TRBJ1-2; 7 positions match TRBD1. The J segment lost 4 bases and the V segment lost 3 bases, leaving 0 bases of the junction unmatched. The germline V gene has CDR1 SGDLS and CDR2 YYNGEE. This CDR3 contains 12 residues.